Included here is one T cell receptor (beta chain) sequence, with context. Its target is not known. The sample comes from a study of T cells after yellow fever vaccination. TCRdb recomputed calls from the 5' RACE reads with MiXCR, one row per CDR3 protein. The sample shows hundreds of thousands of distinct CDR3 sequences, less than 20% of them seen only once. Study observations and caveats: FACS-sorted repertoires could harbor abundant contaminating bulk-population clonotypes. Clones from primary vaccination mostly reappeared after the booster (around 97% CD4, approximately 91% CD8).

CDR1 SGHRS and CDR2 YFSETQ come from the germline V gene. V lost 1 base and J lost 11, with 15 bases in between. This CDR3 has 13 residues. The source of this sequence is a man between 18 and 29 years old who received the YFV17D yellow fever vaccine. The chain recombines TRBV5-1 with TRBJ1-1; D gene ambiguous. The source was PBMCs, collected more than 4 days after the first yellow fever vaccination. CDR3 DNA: TGCGCCAGCAGCTTGTGGGGTTCTGTAGACGCTTTCTTT. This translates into CASSLWGSVDAFF.